This is a list of T cell receptor beta chains from one sample in a study of blood T cell repertoires in COVID-19. Here immunoSEQ multiplex PCR was the method, and the copy in TCRdb shows in-frame clones only, minus some. The repertoire includes 180,000 or so clones, roughly nine tenths of them detected once, and 2% to 2.5% sits in the top ten. Sequencing input: PBMCs or T cells enriched from blood (not recorded which). These receptors came from a woman in her thirties or forties with acute COVID-19. Both conserved end residues are part of each CDR3. Each record gives: V gene, D gene, clone size, J gene, CDR3 DNA, CDR3 protein. A D gene is named only where the DNA matches it firmly. Some rows have no size entry. The others give once, few or many, or a class for an expanded clone.

>TRBV27|.|once|TRBJ2-2
TGTGCCAGCAGAGGACAGATCACCGGGGAGCTGTTTTTT
CASRGQITGELFF
>TRBV30|TRBD1|.|TRBJ2-1
TGTGCCTGGAGTGGACAGGGGTTTAATGAGCAGTTCTTC
CAWSGQGFNEQFF
>TRBV3-1/TRBV3-2|TRBD2|few|TRBJ2-4
TGTGCCAGCAGCCAAGAATTCGAGCGGGAGGACAAAAACATTCAGTACTTC
CASSQEFEREDKNIQYF
>TRBV27|TRBD1|.|TRBJ2-5
TGTGCCAGCAGTTCCTCCCTGACAGGGGGCAGGGAGACCCAGTACTTC
CASSSSLTGGRETQYF
>TRBV27|.|.|TRBJ1-5
TGTGCCAGCAGTTTAGCAGGCAATCAGCCCCAGCATTTT
CASSLAGNQPQHF
>TRBV2|.|.|TRBJ2-3
TGTGCCAGCAGTTTCCGGAGGACAGATACGCAGTATTTT
CASSFRRTDTQYF
>TRBV15|.|once|TRBJ1-4
TGTGCCACCAGCAGAGACAGCGGGTTTGAAAAACTGTTTTTT
CATSRDSGFEKLFF
>TRBV6-1|TRBD1|.|TRBJ1-4
TGTGCCAGCAGTGAAGCGGGGACAGCTAATGAAAAACTGTTTTTT
CASSEAGTANEKLFF
>TRBV14|.|.|TRBJ2-1
TGTGCCAGCAGCCAAGAGAGGTCCAGGGCCCATGAGCAGTTCTTC
CASSQERSRAHEQFF
>TRBV4-3|.|.|TRBJ2-3
TGCGCCAGCAGCCAAGCGGAGGGGCGGAGCACAGATACGCAGTATTTT
CASSQAEGRSTDTQYF
>TRBV19|.|.|TRBJ1-5
TGTGCCAGTAGTATAGAAGGCCCAACAGGGAATCAGCCCCAGCATTTT
CASSIEGPTGNQPQHF
>TRBV30|TRBD2|.|TRBJ2-7
TGTGCCTGGAGTTGGGGGCTAGCGGGTTTGTACGAGCAGTACTTC
CAWSWGLAGLYEQYF
>TRBV3-1/TRBV3-2|.|once|TRBJ1-2
TGTGCCAGCAGCCAAGGACAGATCCCCTACACCTTC
CASSQGQIPYTF
>TRBV7-9|.|.|TRBJ1-2
TGTGCCAGCAGCTTAGCCCACCCGGACTCTGGCTACACCTTC
CASSLAHPDSGYTF
>TRBV9|.|.|TRBJ2-5
TGTGCCAGCAGCAACACCGTGGGGGCCCAAGAGACCCAGTACTTC
CASSNTVGAQETQYF
>TRBV6-5|TRBD2|.|TRBJ2-5
TGTGCCAGCAGTTCACTAGCGGTAGGGCGGGGGGAGACCCAGTACTTC
CASSSLAVGRGETQYF
>TRBV19|TRBD1|.|TRBJ2-7
TGTGCCAGTAGTATAGTGGGACAGAACGAGCAGTACTTC
CASSIVGQNEQYF
>TRBV6-5|.|.|TRBJ1-1
TGTGCCAGCAGTAATACAGGGTCCCACACTGAAGCTTTCTTT
CASSNTGSHTEAFF
>TRBV18|.|.|TRBJ2-7
TGTGCCAGCTCACCGCTTAGCTCCTACGAGCAGTACTTC
CASSPLSSYEQYF
>TRBV11-3|.|.|TRBJ2-3
TGTGCCAGCAGTCAGAGGACAGCTACAGATACGCAGTATTTT
CASSQRTATDTQYF
>TRBV9|.|.|TRBJ1-2
TGTGCCAGCAGCGCGGGGGGTTCTGGAATCTATGGCTACACCTTC
CASSAGGSGIYGYTF
>TRBV7-9|TRBD2|.|TRBJ2-7
TGTGCCAGCGCTGACGGGTACCGGGGGGGCTACGAGCAGTACTTC
CASADGYRGGYEQYF
>TRBV10-3|.|.|TRBJ2-1
TGTGCCATCAGTGACCCCCCGGGGTGGAATGAGCAGTTCTTC
CAISDPPGWNEQFF
>TRBV21-1|.|.|TRBJ1-5
TGTGCCAGCAGCAAAGATGGGCAGGGCAATCAGCCCCAGCATTTT
CASSKDGQGNQPQHF
>TRBV4-3|TRBD2|.|TRBJ2-5
TGCGCCAGCAGCCAAGGACTAGCGGGAGGGTGGGAGACCCAGTACTTC
CASSQGLAGGWETQYF
>TRBV19|.|.|TRBJ1-5
TGTGCCAGTAGTAGTACCCAGAATCAGCCCCAGCATTTT
CASSSTQNQPQHF
>TRBV2|TRBD2|.|TRBJ2-7
TGTGCCAGCAGACTAGCGGGAGCCTACGAGCAGTACTTC
CASRLAGAYEQYF
>TRBV7-2|TRBD2|.|TRBJ2-1
TGTGCCAGCAGCCAGGGACTAGCGGGCCCCAATGAGCAGTTCTTC
CASSQGLAGPNEQFF
>TRBV25-1|TRBD1|.|TRBJ1-6
TGTGCCAGCAGGGGACAGGCGGGTATATATAATTCACCCCTCCACTTT
CASRGQAGIYNSPLHF
>TRBV21-1|.|.|TRBJ1-5
TGTGCCAGCAGCAAAAAAGTAGGGGCATGGAGGGCCCGTAATCAGCCCCAGCATTTT
CASSKKVGAWRARNQPQHF
>TRBV4-1|.|.|TRBJ2-1
TGCGCCAGCAGCCAAATAGCAGGGGCCTACAATGAGCAGTTCTTC
CASSQIAGAYNEQFF
>TRBV27|.|.|TRBJ2-1
TGTGCCAGCAGCGGGACTGGGGTGGATAATGAGCAGTTCTTC
CASSGTGVDNEQFF
>TRBV27|.|.|TRBJ1-1
TGTGCCAGCAGTTTACAGGGGATGAACACTGAAGCTTTCTTT
CASSLQGMNTEAFF
>TRBV18|.|once|TRBJ1-1
TGTGCCAGCTCATGGGACACCAAGAACACTGAAGCTTTCTTT
CASSWDTKNTEAFF
>TRBV27|.|.|TRBJ2-1
TGTGCCAGCACGGGTACGAATGAGCAGTTCTTC
CASTGTNEQFF
>TRBV6-5|.|once|TRBJ2-1
TGTGCCAGCCTAGTCACGTTCTCCTACAATGAGCAGTTCTTC
CASLVTFSYNEQFF
>TRBV7-2|.|once|TRBJ2-7
TGTGCCAGCAGCTTAGACTTTGGGGGCGACTCTCCGGGCGAGCAGTACTTC
CASSLDFGGDSPGEQYF
>TRBV9|TRBD2|.|TRBJ2-2
TGTGCCAGCAGCGTAACCCCGACTAGCGGGAGGATCGGGGAGCTGTTTTTT
CASSVTPTSGRIGELFF
>TRBV9|.|.|TRBJ1-1
TGTGCCAGCAGCGTAGTACCGGGAGGAGGCACTGAAGCTTTCTTT
CASSVVPGGGTEAFF
>TRBV15|.|.|TRBJ2-5
TGTGCCACCAGCAGAGATGTTGGCGAGACCCAGTACTTC
CATSRDVGETQYF
>TRBV14|TRBD2|.|TRBJ2-1
TGTGCCAGCAGCCAAGATTGGCGGGGGGGCAAAGTCTACAATGAGCAGTTCTTC
CASSQDWRGGKVYNEQFF
>TRBV6-5|TRBD1|.|TRBJ1-6
TGTGCCAGCAGTCGGTCGACAGGGCAGAATTCACCCCTCCACTTT
CASSRSTGQNSPLHF
>TRBV6-5|TRBD1|.|TRBJ1-6
TGTGCCAGCAAACACCGGGACAGTTATAATTCACCCCTCCACTTT
CASKHRDSYNSPLHF
>TRBV5-1|.|.|TRBJ2-7
TGCGCCAGCAGCTTGAGTCCAGGGCCCTACGAGCAGTACTTC
CASSLSPGPYEQYF
>TRBV5-1|.|once|TRBJ2-7
TGCGCCAGCAGCGGGGACTCGGTTTACATGGACGGCTACGAGCAGTACTTC
CASSGDSVYMDGYEQYF
>TRBV6-2/TRBV6-3|.|.|TRBJ1-2
TGTGCCAGCAGTTCCGCCCGGGAGCGTTATAACTATGGCTACACCTTC
CASSSARERYNYGYTF
>TRBV5-6|TRBD1|.|TRBJ1-5
TGTGCCAGCAGTAGGAGACAGGGATATCAGCCCCAGCATTTT
CASSRRQGYQPQHF
>TRBV19|.|.|TRBJ1-5
TGTGCCAGTAGGATTACAGGGACGGTAAGCAATCAGCCCCAGCATTTT
CASRITGTVSNQPQHF
>TRBV7-9|.|.|TRBJ2-7
TGTGCCAGCAGCAGAGGGGCCGGGGGTAAATCCTACGAGCAGTACTTC
CASSRGAGGKSYEQYF
>TRBV11-2|TRBD2|.|TRBJ2-1
TGTGCCAGCAGCTTTCGTAGCGGGGGAACCAATGAGCAGTTCTTC
CASSFRSGGTNEQFF
>TRBV6-5|TRBD2|.|TRBJ2-3
TGTGCCAGCCTCAACCGCGGGGGGAGCACAGATACGCAGTATTTT
CASLNRGGSTDTQYF
>TRBV5-1|TRBD1|.|TRBJ2-1
TGCGCCAGCAGCCCAAGACAGGGGGCCTACAATGAGCAGTTCTTC
CASSPRQGAYNEQFF
>TRBV2|.|few|TRBJ1-5
TGTGCCAGCAGTGATGGCAGGAGCAATCAGCCCCAGCATTTT
CASSDGRSNQPQHF
>TRBV7-6|.|.|TRBJ1-5
TGTGCCAGCAGCTCAAGACAGAATCAGCCCCAGCATTTT
CASSSRQNQPQHF
>TRBV11-2|TRBD1|.|TRBJ2-7
TGTGCCAGCAGCCGACCGGGACAGGGGGCTGGTTTCTACGAGCAGTACTTC
CASSRPGQGAGFYEQYF
>TRBV28|TRBD2|.|TRBJ2-1
TGTGCCAGCAGTCTGATAGCGGGGGGGCTTTACAATGAGCAGTTCTTC
CASSLIAGGLYNEQFF
>TRBV9|TRBD2|once|TRBJ2-2
TGTGCCAGCAGCGCCCAGACTAGCGGGAAGACCGGGGAGCTGTTTTTT
CASSAQTSGKTGELFF
>TRBV29-1|.|.|TRBJ2-3
TGCAGCGTTAATCAGGGAGATACGCAGTATTTT
CSVNQGDTQYF
>TRBV27|.|.|TRBJ2-7
TGTGCCAGCAGTTTAGAGGGGGCCTACGAGCAGTACTTC
CASSLEGAYEQYF